This T cell receptor beta chain was found in a study of T-cell reconstitution after alpha-beta-depleted transplantation in children. Unique molecular identifiers tagged the TCRbeta library. TCRdb reprocessed the PCR reads via MiXCR and lists one record per CDR3 protein. This sample has about 420,000 distinct CDR3 sequences, with around 9.9% found just once. The V gene's germline CDR1 is SGHRS and CDR2 YFSETQ. V shed 1 base and J shed 5 bases, with 11 bases lying between them. This CDR3 contains 14 residues. This specimen was PBMCs from the stem cell graft donor, taken from the stem cell graft. The genes are TRBV5-1 and TRBJ2-3; D not resolved. The source is a human donor who donated a stem cell graft to a child with acute myeloid leukemia. The CDR3 coding sequence is TGCGCCAGCAGCTTGAGGGCGGAGTTAGATACGCAGTATTTT. Encoded protein: CASSLRAELDTQYF.